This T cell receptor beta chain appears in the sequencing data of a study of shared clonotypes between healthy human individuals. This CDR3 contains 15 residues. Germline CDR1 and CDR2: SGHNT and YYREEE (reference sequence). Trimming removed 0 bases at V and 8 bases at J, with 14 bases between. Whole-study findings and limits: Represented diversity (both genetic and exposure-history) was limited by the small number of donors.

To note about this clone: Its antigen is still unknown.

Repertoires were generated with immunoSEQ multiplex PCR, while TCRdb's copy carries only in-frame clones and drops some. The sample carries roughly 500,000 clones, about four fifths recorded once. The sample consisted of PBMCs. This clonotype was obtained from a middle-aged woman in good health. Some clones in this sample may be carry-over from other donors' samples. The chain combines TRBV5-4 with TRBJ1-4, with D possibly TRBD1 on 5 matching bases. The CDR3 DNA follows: TGTGCCAGCAGCTTGGGGGACGCCCGGCGAGAAAAACTGTTTTTT. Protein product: CASSLGDARREKLFF.